A single sample is the source of the 4 T cell receptor beta chains below, sequenced in a study of monozygotic twins with inflammatory bowel disease. TCRdb reprocessed the 5' RACE reads, keeping one entry per CDR3 protein, no DNA. This sample contains 330,000 or so distinct CDR3 sequences. Sequenced sample: blood. All receptors derive from a human donor with ulcerative colitis or Crohn's disease, or a healthy co-twin of an affected twin (not recorded which).

The rearrangement joins TRBV4-3 to TRBJ2-7; as DNA is missing, the TRBD2 call by TCRdb cannot be tested. Germline lookup yields CDR1 LGHNA and CDR2 YSLEER. CDR3 length equals 14 residues. The CDR3 loop reads CASSSGTAPGEQYF.

The chain has TRBV7-9 and TRBJ1-1; no DNA is available, so the TRBD1 call from TCRdb remains unchecked. The CDR3 runs to 14 residues. CDR1 SEHNR and CDR2 FQNEAQ come from the germline V gene (reference sequence). CDR3 in amino acids: CASSPPDRVNEAFF.

The V gene is TRBV5-5, the J gene TRBJ1-1; TCRdb's assignment of TRBD1 cannot be checked, as there is no DNA. This CDR3 has 18 amino acids. Germline CDR1 and CDR2: SGHKS and YYEKEE (reference sequence). This CDR3 is CASSLGRQGLLMNTEAFF.

The CDR3 spells CASSDAVQNTGELFF. The chain couples TRBV2 to TRBJ2-2. CDR3 length equals 15 residues. CDR1 SNHLY and CDR2 FYNNEI come from the germline V gene.